This is a list of T cell receptor beta chains from one sample in a study of T-cell memory formation after mild COVID-19. TCRdb reprocessed the 5' RACE reads via MiXCR and lists one record per CDR3 protein. This table holds tens of thousands of distinct CDR3 sequences, around 10% found once. The material sequenced was PBMCs or a T cell subset sorted from them (not recorded which). The receptor set was obtained from a man aged 18-30 years who had mild COVID-19 (a few samples of this study predate the infection). Cell type and time point are not known. Each CDR3 is given with its conserved first and last residue. A D gene is named only where the DNA matches it firmly. Clone size appears in some rows only: once, few, many, or a class for an expanded clone.

d_gene: .
j_gene: TRBJ1-1
v_gene: TRBV15
abundance: few
CDR3nt: TGTGCCACCAGCAGAGATTTCGGGTGGACTTTCTTT
CDR3aa: CATSRDFGWTFF

d_gene: TRBD2
j_gene: TRBJ2-3
v_gene: TRBV6-2/TRBV6-3
abundance: many
CDR3nt: TGTGCCAGCAGTTCCAGCGGGGGCCCGCAGTATTTT
CDR3aa: CASSSSGGPQYF

d_gene: TRBD2
j_gene: TRBJ2-5
v_gene: TRBV7-3
abundance: few
CDR3nt: TGTGCCAGCAGCCCCGCAGCGGGGTCGGGGACCCAGTACTTC
CDR3aa: CASSPAAGSGTQYF

d_gene: .
j_gene: TRBJ1-2
v_gene: TRBV20-1
abundance: few
CDR3nt: TGCAGTGCTAGAGTGCCGGGCTATGGCTACACCTTC
CDR3aa: CSARVPGYGYTF

d_gene: .
j_gene: TRBJ1-1
v_gene: TRBV18
abundance: many
CDR3nt: TGTGCCAGCTCCCCTTATTTCAGGGCTGAAGCTTTCTTT
CDR3aa: CASSPYFRAEAFF

d_gene: .
j_gene: TRBJ1-2
v_gene: TRBV4-3
abundance: many
CDR3nt: TGCGCCAGCAGCCAAGAGGGTAGAGGCTACACCTTC
CDR3aa: CASSQEGRGYTF

d_gene: .
j_gene: TRBJ2-2
v_gene: TRBV11-2
abundance: many
CDR3nt: TGTGCCAGCAGCCCTCCCGGGGAGCTGTTTTTT
CDR3aa: CASSPPGELFF

d_gene: .
j_gene: TRBJ2-5
v_gene: TRBV7-8
abundance: .
CDR3nt: TGTGCCAGCAGCTCAGGGGGGGAAGAGACCCAGTACTTC
CDR3aa: CASSSGGEETQYF

d_gene: TRBD2
j_gene: TRBJ2-7
v_gene: TRBV12-3/TRBV12-4
abundance: .
CDR3nt: TGTGCCAGCAGCCCTGGTGGGACTAGCGGGGGGCCGGGTGCGATGCTCTCCTACGAGCAGTACTTC
CDR3aa: CASSPGGTSGGPGAMLSYEQYF

d_gene: TRBD2
j_gene: TRBJ2-1
v_gene: TRBV20-1
abundance: .
CDR3nt: TGCAGTGCTTTCCTAGCGGGGAGCTCCTACAATGAGCAGTTCTTC
CDR3aa: CSAFLAGSSYNEQFF

d_gene: .
j_gene: TRBJ1-1
v_gene: TRBV6-1
abundance: few
CDR3nt: TGTGCCAGCTCTCTAAGGATGGGCACTGAAGCTTTCTTT
CDR3aa: CASSLRMGTEAFF

d_gene: .
j_gene: TRBJ1-4
v_gene: TRBV3-1
abundance: .
CDR3nt: TGTGCCAGCAGCCACTCTGGAGGCGAAAAACTGTTTTTT
CDR3aa: CASSHSGGEKLFF

d_gene: TRBD2
j_gene: TRBJ2-3
v_gene: TRBV4-1
abundance: few
CDR3nt: TGCGCCAGCAGCCAAGTAGGGACTAGCGGGGGGACCCCACTCTACACAGATACGCAGTATTTT
CDR3aa: CASSQVGTSGGTPLYTDTQYF

d_gene: TRBD2
j_gene: TRBJ2-7
v_gene: TRBV2
abundance: .
CDR3nt: TGTGCCAGCCTGTTGGCTAGCGGCTACGAGCAGTACTTC
CDR3aa: CASLLASGYEQYF

d_gene: .
j_gene: TRBJ1-1
v_gene: TRBV5-1
abundance: .
CDR3nt: TGCGCCAGCAGCGCTGGCCAGAACACTGAAGCTTTCTTT
CDR3aa: CASSAGQNTEAFF

d_gene: TRBD1
j_gene: TRBJ1-6
v_gene: TRBV10-3
abundance: few
CDR3nt: TGTGCCATCAGGGATACTGACAGGGGGCAGGCCAGGAATTCACCCCTCCACTTT
CDR3aa: CAIRDTDRGQARNSPLHF

d_gene: TRBD1
j_gene: TRBJ1-1
v_gene: TRBV5-8
abundance: .
CDR3nt: TGTGCCAGCAGCTCAGGGGGTGGGGACACTGAAGCTTTCTTT
CDR3aa: CASSSGGGDTEAFF

d_gene: .
j_gene: TRBJ2-1
v_gene: TRBV11-2
abundance: few
CDR3nt: TGTGCCAGCAGACCTCCTGCGGGGCTGGGGCGCTCCTACAATGAGCAGTTCTTC
CDR3aa: CASRPPAGLGRSYNEQFF

d_gene: TRBD2
j_gene: TRBJ2-3
v_gene: TRBV7-6
abundance: .
CDR3nt: TGTGCCAGCACTGGAGCGGGGGAGCCAGATACGCAGTATTTT
CDR3aa: CASTGAGEPDTQYF

d_gene: .
j_gene: TRBJ2-3
v_gene: TRBV7-2
abundance: few
CDR3nt: TGTGCCAGCAGCCGCCTAGGGGGGGCTGTCACAGATACGCAGTATTTT
CDR3aa: CASSRLGGAVTDTQYF

d_gene: .
j_gene: TRBJ2-1
v_gene: TRBV2
abundance: few
CDR3nt: TGTGCCAGCAGTGCGGGACTCGACAATGAGCAGTTCTTC
CDR3aa: CASSAGLDNEQFF

d_gene: TRBD2
j_gene: TRBJ2-5
v_gene: TRBV20-1
abundance: medium-sized
CDR3nt: TGCAGTGCAACAGGACTAGCGGACCAAGAGACCCAGTACTTC
CDR3aa: CSATGLADQETQYF

d_gene: TRBD1
j_gene: TRBJ1-2
v_gene: TRBV6-6
abundance: .
CDR3nt: TGTGCCAGCAACCTAGACAGGGCGGTTGGCTACACCTTC
CDR3aa: CASNLDRAVGYTF

d_gene: .
j_gene: TRBJ2-1
v_gene: TRBV6-2/TRBV6-3
abundance: few
CDR3nt: TGTGCCAGCAGTTACGCCACTAGATCTGAGCAGTTCTTC
CDR3aa: CASSYATRSEQFF

d_gene: .
j_gene: TRBJ1-2
v_gene: TRBV15
abundance: .
CDR3nt: TGTGCCACCAGCAGAGAGAGGGGGATCGACTATGGCTACACCTTC
CDR3aa: CATSRERGIDYGYTF

d_gene: .
j_gene: TRBJ1-6
v_gene: TRBV6-5
abundance: .
CDR3nt: TGTGCCAGCTGCTCAGGGAATAATTCACCCCTCCACTTT
CDR3aa: CASCSGNNSPLHF

d_gene: .
j_gene: TRBJ2-5
v_gene: TRBV20-1
abundance: .
CDR3nt: TGCAGTGCCCGGGACCCAACAACGGGGGAGACCCAGTACTTC
CDR3aa: CSARDPTTGETQYF

d_gene: .
j_gene: TRBJ2-6
v_gene: TRBV29-1
abundance: .
CDR3nt: TGCAGCGTTGAAACGAGCTCTGGGGCCAACGTCCTGACTTTC
CDR3aa: CSVETSSGANVLTF

d_gene: TRBD2
j_gene: TRBJ2-3
v_gene: TRBV7-3
abundance: few
CDR3nt: TGTGCCAGCAGCTTATGCCTAGCGGGGAGCACAGATACGCAGTATTTT
CDR3aa: CASSLCLAGSTDTQYF

d_gene: .
j_gene: TRBJ2-5
v_gene: TRBV27
abundance: .
CDR3nt: TGTGCCAGCAGTTTATACGGGTACCAAGAGACCCAGTACTTC
CDR3aa: CASSLYGYQETQYF

d_gene: TRBD1
j_gene: TRBJ1-4
v_gene: TRBV7-2
abundance: .
CDR3nt: TGTGCCAGCAGCCTGACAGGGGTTTGGAATGAAAAACTGTTTTTT
CDR3aa: CASSLTGVWNEKLFF

d_gene: .
j_gene: TRBJ1-5
v_gene: TRBV4-2
abundance: many
CDR3nt: TGTGCCAGCAGCCAAGACTTACATCAGCCCCAGCATTTT
CDR3aa: CASSQDLHQPQHF

d_gene: .
j_gene: TRBJ2-3
v_gene: TRBV12-5
abundance: .
CDR3nt: TGTGCTAGTGGTTTCCGGGATACGCAGTATTTT
CDR3aa: CASGFRDTQYF

d_gene: .
j_gene: TRBJ2-7
v_gene: TRBV12-3/TRBV12-4
abundance: once
CDR3nt: TGTGCCAGCAGTGCTGGGGCGGTGCTCTCCTACGAGCAGTACTTC
CDR3aa: CASSAGAVLSYEQYF

d_gene: TRBD2
j_gene: TRBJ2-1
v_gene: TRBV7-9
abundance: few
CDR3nt: TGTGCCAGCAGCTTAACGCGGGGGGGCCCGTTCTTC
CDR3aa: CASSLTRGGPFF

d_gene: .
j_gene: TRBJ2-2
v_gene: TRBV12-5
abundance: few
CDR3nt: TGTGCTAGTGGTCCCGGGGCTATGACCGGGGAGCTGTTTTTT
CDR3aa: CASGPGAMTGELFF

d_gene: .
j_gene: TRBJ2-5
v_gene: TRBV18
abundance: .
CDR3nt: TGTGCCAGCTCAACTTTTCAGGGGGAGGTGGATTCTGAGACCCAGTACTTC
CDR3aa: CASSTFQGEVDSETQYF